This TCR beta chain was sequenced in a study of identical twins. General study findings and limits: Out-of-frame alpha sequences common to twins exhibited a surplus of low generation probability. Sharing of beta out-of-frame sequences by twins showed a weaker excess.

As to this clonotype: Its target is not known.

Only healthy Caucasians were included as donors. TCRdb itself ran the 5' RACE reads through MiXCR, one entry per CDR3 protein. The repertoire holds 1.5 million or so distinct CDR3 sequences, around 33% seen once, with around 0.3% in the top ten. This CDR3 spans 15 amino acids. The germline V gene encodes CDR1 MNHEY and CDR2 SVGAGI. Trimming stripped 7 bases from V and 2 bases from J, with 14 bases between. V and J are TRBV6-5 and TRBJ2-2; D call uncertain. The origin of this receptor is a newborn girl in good health. The material sequenced was cord blood. The CDR3 nucleotides are TGTGCCAGCACTCGAAACAGAGCAAACACCGGGGAGCTGTTTTTT. It yields the protein CASTRNRANTGELFF.